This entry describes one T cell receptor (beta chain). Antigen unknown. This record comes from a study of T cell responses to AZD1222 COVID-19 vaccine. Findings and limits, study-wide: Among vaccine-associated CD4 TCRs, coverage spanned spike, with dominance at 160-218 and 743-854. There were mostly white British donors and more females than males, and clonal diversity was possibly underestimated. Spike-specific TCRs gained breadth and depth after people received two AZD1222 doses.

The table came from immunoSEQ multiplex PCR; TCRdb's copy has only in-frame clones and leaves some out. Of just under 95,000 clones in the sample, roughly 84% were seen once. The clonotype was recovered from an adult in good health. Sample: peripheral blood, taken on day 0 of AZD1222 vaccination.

CDR3 in amino acids: CASSAFRTRDTDTQYF. CDR3 sequence (DNA): TGTGCCAGCAGCGCTTTCCGGACAAGGGACACAGATACGCAGTATTTT. The chain uses TRBV9 and TRBJ2-3; TRBD1 is a possible D gene (5 bases). The V end was cut by 3 bases, the J end by 2 bases, with 16 bases between. The germline CDR1 and CDR2 sequences are SGDLS and YYNGEE. This CDR3 has 16 amino acids.